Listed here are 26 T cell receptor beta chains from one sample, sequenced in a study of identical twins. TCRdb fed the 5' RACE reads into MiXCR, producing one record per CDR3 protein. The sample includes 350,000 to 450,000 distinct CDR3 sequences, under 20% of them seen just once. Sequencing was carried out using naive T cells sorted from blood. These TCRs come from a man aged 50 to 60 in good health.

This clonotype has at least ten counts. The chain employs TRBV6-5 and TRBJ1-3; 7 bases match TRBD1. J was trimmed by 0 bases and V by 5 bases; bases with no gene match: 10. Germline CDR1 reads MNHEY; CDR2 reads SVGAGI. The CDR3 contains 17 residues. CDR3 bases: TGTGCCAGCAGTACTCCGGGACAGCCAAGCTCTGGAAACACCATATATTTT. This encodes CASSTPGQPSSGNTIYF.

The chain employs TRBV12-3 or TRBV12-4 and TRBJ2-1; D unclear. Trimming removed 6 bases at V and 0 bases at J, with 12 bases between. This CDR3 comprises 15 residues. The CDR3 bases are TGTGCCAGCAGCCCCCCGGATGGCTCCTACAATGAGCAGTTCTTC. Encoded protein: CASSPPDGSYNEQFF.

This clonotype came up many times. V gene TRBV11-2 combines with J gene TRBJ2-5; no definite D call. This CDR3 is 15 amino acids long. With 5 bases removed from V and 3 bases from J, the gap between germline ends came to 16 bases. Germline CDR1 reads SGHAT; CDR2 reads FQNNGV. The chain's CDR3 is CASSPFIPGEETQYF. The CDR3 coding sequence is TGTGCCAGCAGCCCCTTTATCCCTGGGGAAGAGACCCAGTACTTC. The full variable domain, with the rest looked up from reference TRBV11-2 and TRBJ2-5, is EAGVAQSPRYKIIEKRQSVAFWCNPISGHATLYWYQQILGQGPKLLIQFQNNGVVDDSQLPKDRFSAERLKGVDSTLKIQPAKLEDSAVYLCASSPFIPGEETQYFGPGTRLLVL.

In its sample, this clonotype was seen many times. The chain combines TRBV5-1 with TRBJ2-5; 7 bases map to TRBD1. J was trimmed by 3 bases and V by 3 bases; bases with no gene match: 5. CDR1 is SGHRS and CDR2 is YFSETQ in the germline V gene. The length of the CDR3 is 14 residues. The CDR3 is CASSSWTGEETQYF. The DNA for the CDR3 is TGCGCCAGCAGCTCTTGGACAGGAGAAGAGACCCAGTACTTC.

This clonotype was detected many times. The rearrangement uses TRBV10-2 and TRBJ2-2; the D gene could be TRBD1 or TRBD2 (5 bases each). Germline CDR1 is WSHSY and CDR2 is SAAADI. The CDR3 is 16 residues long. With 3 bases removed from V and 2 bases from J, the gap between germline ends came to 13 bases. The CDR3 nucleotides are TGCGCCAGCAGTGATCGGGGCTCGGTTAACACCGGGGAGCTGTTTTTT. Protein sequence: CASSDRGSVNTGELFF.

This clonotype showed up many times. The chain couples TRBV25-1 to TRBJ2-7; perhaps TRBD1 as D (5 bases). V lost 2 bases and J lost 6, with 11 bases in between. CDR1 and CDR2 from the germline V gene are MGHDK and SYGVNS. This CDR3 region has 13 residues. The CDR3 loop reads CASSETGNLEQYF. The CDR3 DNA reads TGTGCCAGCAGTGAAACAGGTAATCTCGAGCAGTACTTC.

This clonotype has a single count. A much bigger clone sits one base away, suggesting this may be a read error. The CDR3 region is CASNSGGQPNTRELFF. As DNA, the CDR3 is TGTGCCAGCAACTCTGGCGGACAACCGAACACCCGGGAGCTGTTTTTT. The chain recombines TRBV12-3 or TRBV12-4 with TRBJ2-2; a possible D gene is TRBD1 (5 bases). The CDR3 spans 16 residues.

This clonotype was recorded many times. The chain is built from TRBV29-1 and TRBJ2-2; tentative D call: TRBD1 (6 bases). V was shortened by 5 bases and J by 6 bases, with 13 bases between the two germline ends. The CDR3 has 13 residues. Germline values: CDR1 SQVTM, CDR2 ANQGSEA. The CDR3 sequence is CSVRDKGAGELFF. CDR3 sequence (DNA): TGCAGCGTTAGGGACAAAGGAGCCGGGGAGCTGTTTTTT.

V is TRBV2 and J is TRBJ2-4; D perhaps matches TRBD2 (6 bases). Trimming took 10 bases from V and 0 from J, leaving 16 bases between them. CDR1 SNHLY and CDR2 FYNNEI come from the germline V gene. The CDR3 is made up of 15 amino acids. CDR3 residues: CATTRGGTAKNIQYF. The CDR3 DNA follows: TGTGCCACCACTCGCGGAGGGACAGCCAAAAACATTCAGTACTTC.

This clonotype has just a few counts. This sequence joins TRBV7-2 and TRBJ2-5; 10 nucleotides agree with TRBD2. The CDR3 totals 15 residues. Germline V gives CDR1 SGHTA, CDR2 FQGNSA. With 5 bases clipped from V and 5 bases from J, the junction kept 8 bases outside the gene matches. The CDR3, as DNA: TGTGCCAGCAGCCCAGGAGCGGGGGGGCTGGAGACCCAGTACTTC. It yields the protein CASSPGAGGLETQYF.

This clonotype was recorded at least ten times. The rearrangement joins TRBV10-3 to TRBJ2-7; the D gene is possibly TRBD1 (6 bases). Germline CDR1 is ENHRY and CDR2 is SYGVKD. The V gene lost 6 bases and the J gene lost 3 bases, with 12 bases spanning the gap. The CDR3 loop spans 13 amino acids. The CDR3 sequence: CAISKGTYYEQYF. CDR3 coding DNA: TGTGCCATCAGCAAGGGGACATACTACGAGCAGTACTTC.

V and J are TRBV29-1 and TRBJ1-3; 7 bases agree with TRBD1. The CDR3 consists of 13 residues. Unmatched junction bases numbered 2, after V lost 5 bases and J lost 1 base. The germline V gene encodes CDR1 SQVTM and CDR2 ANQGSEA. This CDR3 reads CSVMTGSGNTIYF. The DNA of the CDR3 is TGCAGCGTTATGACAGGGTCTGGAAACACCATATATTTT.

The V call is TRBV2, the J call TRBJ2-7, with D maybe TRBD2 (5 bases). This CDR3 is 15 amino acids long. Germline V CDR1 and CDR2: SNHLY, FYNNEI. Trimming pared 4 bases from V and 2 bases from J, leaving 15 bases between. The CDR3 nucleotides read TGTGCCAGCAGTGTTGAAGCCGGGATCGCCTACGAGCAGTACTTC. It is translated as CASSVEAGIAYEQYF. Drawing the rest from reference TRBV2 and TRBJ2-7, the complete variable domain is EPEVTQTPSHQVTQMGQEVILRCVPISNHLYFYWYRQILGQKVEFLVSFYNNEISEKSEIFDDQFSVERPDGSNFTLKIRSTKLEDSAMYFCASSVEAGIAYEQYFGPGTRLTVT.

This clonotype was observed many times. The CDR3: CASSFSRTGLNTEAFF. In nucleotides, the CDR3 is TGTGCCAGCAGCTTCTCTCGGACAGGACTGAACACTGAAGCTTTCTTT. The chain carries TRBV7-9 and TRBJ1-1; the match to TRBD1 covers 7 bases. Unmatched junction bases numbered 7, after V lost 3 bases and J lost 0 bases. The CDR3 sequence is 16 residues long. From germline, CDR1 is SEHNR and CDR2 FQNEAQ (reference sequence).

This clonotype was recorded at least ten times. The CDR3 DNA is TGTGCCAGCAGCTTGGTGGTGGGGAACTACGAGCAGTACTTC. It is translated as CASSLVVGNYEQYF. The V gene is TRBV5-5, the J gene TRBJ2-7; unclear D gene. Trimming stripped 0 bases from V and 3 bases from J, with 10 bases between. The germline gives CDR1 SGHKS, CDR2 YYEKEE (reference sequence). The CDR3 runs 14 residues.

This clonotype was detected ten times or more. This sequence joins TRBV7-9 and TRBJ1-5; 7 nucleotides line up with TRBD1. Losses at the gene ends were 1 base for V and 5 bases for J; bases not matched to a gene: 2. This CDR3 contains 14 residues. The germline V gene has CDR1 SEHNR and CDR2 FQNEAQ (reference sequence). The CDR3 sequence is CASSLGQGDQPQHF. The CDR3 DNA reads TGTGCCAGCAGCTTAGGCCAGGGGGATCAGCCCCAGCATTTT.

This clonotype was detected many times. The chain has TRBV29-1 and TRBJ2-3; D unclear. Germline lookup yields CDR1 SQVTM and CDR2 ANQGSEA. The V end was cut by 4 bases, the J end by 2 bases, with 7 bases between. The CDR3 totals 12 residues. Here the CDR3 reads CSVVTFTDTQYF. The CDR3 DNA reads TGCAGCGTTGTTACTTTCACAGATACGCAGTATTTT.

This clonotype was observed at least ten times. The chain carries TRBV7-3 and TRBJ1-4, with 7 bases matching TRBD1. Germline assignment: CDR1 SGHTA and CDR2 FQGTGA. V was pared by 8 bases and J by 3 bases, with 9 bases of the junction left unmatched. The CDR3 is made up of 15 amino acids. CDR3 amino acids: CASAPTGKPNEKLFF. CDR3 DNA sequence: TGTGCCAGCGCCCCGACAGGGAAACCTAATGAAAAACTGTTTTTT.

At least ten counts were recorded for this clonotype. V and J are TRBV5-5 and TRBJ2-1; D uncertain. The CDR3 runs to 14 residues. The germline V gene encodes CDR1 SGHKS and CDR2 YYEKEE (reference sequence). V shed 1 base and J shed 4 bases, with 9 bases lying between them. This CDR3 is CASSLLAYYNEQFF. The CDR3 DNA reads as TGTGCCAGCAGCTTGCTGGCCTATTACAATGAGCAGTTCTTC.

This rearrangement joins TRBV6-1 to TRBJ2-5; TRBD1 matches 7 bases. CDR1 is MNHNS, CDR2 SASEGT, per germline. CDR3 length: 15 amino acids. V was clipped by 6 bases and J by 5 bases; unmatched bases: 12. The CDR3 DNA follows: TGTGCCAGCAGCGACGGACAGGAAAGGTGGGAGACCCAGTACTTC. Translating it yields CASSDGQERWETQYF.

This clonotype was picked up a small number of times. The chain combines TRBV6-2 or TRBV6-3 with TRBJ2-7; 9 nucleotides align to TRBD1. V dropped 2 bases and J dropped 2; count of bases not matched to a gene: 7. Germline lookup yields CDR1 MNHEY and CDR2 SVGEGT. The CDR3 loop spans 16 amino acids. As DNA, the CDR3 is TGTGCCAGCAGTTACCCAACAGGGGGCCTCGCCTACGAGCAGTACTTC. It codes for CASSYPTGGLAYEQYF.

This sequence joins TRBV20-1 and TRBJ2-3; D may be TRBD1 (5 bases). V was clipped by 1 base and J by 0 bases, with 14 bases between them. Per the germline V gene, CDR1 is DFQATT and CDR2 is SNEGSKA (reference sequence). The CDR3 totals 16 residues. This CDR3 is CSARGPQGASTDTQYF. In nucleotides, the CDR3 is TGCAGTGCTAGAGGGCCACAAGGGGCGAGCACAGATACGCAGTATTTT.

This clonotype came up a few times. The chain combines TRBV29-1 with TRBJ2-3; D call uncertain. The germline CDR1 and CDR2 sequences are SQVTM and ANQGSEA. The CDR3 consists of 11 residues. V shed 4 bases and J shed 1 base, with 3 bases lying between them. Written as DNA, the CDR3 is TGCAGCGTTGTCCGCACAGATACGCAGTATTTT. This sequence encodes CSVVRTDTQYF.

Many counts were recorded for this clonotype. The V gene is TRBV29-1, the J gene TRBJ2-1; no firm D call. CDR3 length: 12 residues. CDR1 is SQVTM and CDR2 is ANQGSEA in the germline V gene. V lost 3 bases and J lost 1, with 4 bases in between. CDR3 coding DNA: TGCAGCGTTGACCTATCCTACAATGAGCAGTTCTTC. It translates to CSVDLSYNEQFF.

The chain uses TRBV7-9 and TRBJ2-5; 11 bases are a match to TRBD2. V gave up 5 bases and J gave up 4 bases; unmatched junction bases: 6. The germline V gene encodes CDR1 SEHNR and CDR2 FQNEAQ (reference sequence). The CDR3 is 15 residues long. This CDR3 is CASSPSGGTRETQYF. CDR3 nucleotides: TGTGCCAGCAGCCCTAGCGGGGGGACCCGAGAGACCCAGTACTTC.

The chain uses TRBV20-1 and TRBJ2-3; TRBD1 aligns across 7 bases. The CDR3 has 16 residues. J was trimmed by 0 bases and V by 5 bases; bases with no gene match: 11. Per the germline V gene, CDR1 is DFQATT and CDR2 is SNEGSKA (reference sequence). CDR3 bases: TGCAGTGCTCAAAAAGACAGGGCCTATAGCACAGATACGCAGTATTTT. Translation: CSAQKDRAYSTDTQYF.